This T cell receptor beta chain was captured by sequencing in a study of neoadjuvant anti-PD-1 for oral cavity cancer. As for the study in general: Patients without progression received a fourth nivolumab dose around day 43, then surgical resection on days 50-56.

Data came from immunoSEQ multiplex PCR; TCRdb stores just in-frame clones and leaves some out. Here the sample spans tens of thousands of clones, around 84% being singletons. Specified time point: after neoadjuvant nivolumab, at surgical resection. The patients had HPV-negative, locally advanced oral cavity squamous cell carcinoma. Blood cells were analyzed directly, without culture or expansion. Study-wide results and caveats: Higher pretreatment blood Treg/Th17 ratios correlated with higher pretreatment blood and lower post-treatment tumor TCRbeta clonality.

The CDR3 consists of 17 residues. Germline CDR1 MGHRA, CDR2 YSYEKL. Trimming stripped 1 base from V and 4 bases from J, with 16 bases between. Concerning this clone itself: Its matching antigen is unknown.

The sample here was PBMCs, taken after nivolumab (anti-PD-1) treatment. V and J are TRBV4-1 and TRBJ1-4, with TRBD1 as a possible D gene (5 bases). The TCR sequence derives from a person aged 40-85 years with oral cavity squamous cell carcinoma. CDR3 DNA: TGCGCCAGCAGCCAAGTTCAGTCCGGGACGAGTAATGAAAAACTGTTTTTT. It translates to CASSQVQSGTSNEKLFF.